This T cell receptor beta chain is drawn from a study of T cells in Graves' hyperthyroidism and ophthalmopathy. Study background: Peripheral blood was taken when the disease was first diagnosed, before any treatment began.

Any patient presenting with uncontrolled infection, other autoimmune disease, pregnancy or lactation was left out. Diagnostic decisions used clinical symptoms, serum thyroxine and TRAb, thyroid ultrasound and orbital computed tomography. This clonotype was seen repeatedly, ten times or more. The CDR3 has 15 amino acids. After removal of 6 bases from V and 5 bases from J, the junction contained 7 bases not matched to a gene. TCR beta CDR3 region amplification was performed from RNA transcripts. First-round RT-PCR of the TCR CDR3 relied on the HTBI primer set. TCRdb reprocessed the multiplex PCR reads with MiXCR, giving one entry per CDR3 protein. The repertoire holds about 210,000 distinct CDR3 sequences, with over 15% as singletons.

Sequencing was carried out using blood. This TCR was sampled from a man aged 50-60 years with Graves' hyperthyroidism. The V call is TRBV12-3 or TRBV12-4, the J call TRBJ1-1; TRBD1 agrees at 12 bases. The CDR3 bases are TGTGCCAGCAGAACCGGGACAGGGGGCTTTACTGAAGCTTTCTTT. The encoded protein is CASRTGTGGFTEAFF.